This T cell receptor beta chain was identified in a study of regulatory T cells in long-lasting Graves disease. This clonotype was observed at least ten times. The TCR beta library used iRepertoire HTBI primers with Arm-PCR amplification of CDR3. TCRdb independently ran MiXCR on the multiplex PCR reads; one entry per CDR3 protein. This table has 400,000 to 500,000 distinct CDR3 sequences, around 14% appearing once. Germline V gene data show CDR1 as SGHAT and CDR2 as FQNNGV. Trimming took off 0 bases at V and 0 bases at J, with 9 bases between the two ends. The CDR3 is 15 residues long. Time point meaning: newly diagnosed GD, antithyroid drugs for less than 3 months. Isolated PBMC RNA provided the starting material for the TCR library. The sample was also linked to a second study, of T cells in Graves' hyperthyroidism and ophthalmopathy.

Sequences were derived from peripheral blood mononuclear cells (PBMCs), sampled at new diagnosis, from a patient treated with antithyroid drugs. V and J are TRBV11-2 and TRBJ2-7; TRBD1 or TRBD2 may be the D gene (5 bases each). The receptor comes from a woman aged 25 to 39 with Graves disease. CDR3 nucleotide sequence: TGTGCCAGCAGCTTAGAACGGGGCAGCTCCTACGAGCAGTACTTC. It specifies CASSLERGSSYEQYF.